This is a list of T cell receptor beta chains from one sample in a study of control samples from healthy donors and cancer patients. Generated by immunoSEQ multiplex PCR, the TCRdb table keeps only in-frame clones and is missing some. The profile covers about 39,000 clones, with less than 85% appearing a single time and roughly 47% taken by the ten largest. Sequencing was performed on blood. The source of these receptors is a man aged 55 to 70 in good health. The CDR3 runs from the conserved cysteine through the conserved F or W. D genes are given only for firm matches. Some rows have no size entry. The others give once, few or many, or a class for an expanded clone.

d_call j_call v_call clone_size cdr3_nt cdr3_aa
NA TRBJ2-7 TRBV28 NA TGTGCCAGCAGTTTTGGTCGGTACGAGCAGTACTTC CASSFGRYEQYF
NA TRBJ2-5 TRBV18 NA TGTGCCAGCTCACCTCGGCAGCTTCAAGAGACCCAGTACTTC CASSPRQLQETQYF
NA TRBJ1-1 TRBV6-2/TRBV6-3 once TGTGCCAGCAGTTTTTTGGTGACAGGAGATGCTGAAGCTTTCTTT CASSFLVTGDAEAFF
NA TRBJ2-5 TRBV11-2 medium-sized TGTGCCAGCAGCCCTATAGAGGCGCCGCGGGAGACCCAGTACTTC CASSPIEAPRETQYF
NA TRBJ1-4 TRBV7-2 once TGTGCCAGCAGTCGGGGGGCCCCTAATGAAAAACTGTTTTTT CASSRGAPNEKLFF
NA TRBJ2-1 TRBV18 NA TGTGCCAGCTCACCCACGTTAGGGAGCTCCTACAATGAGCAGTTCTTC CASSPTLGSSYNEQFF
NA TRBJ1-1 TRBV3-1/TRBV3-2 NA TGTGCCAGCGTCAGTGTGAACACTGAAGCTTTCTTT CASVSVNTEAFF
NA TRBJ1-6 TRBV5-6 NA TGTGCCAGCAGCTTGGGACAGGCTCATTCACCCCTCCACTTT CASSLGQAHSPLHF
NA TRBJ2-7 TRBV25-1 NA TGTGCCAGCGGGAAAGGGCCTACGGAGCAGTACTTC CASGKGPTEQYF
TRBD1 TRBJ2-2 TRBV6-5 NA TGTGCCAGCAGGGGACAGTCCCTGAACACCGGGGAGCTGTTTTTT CASRGQSLNTGELFF
TRBD2 TRBJ2-1 TRBV9 NA TGTGCCAGCAGCCTCGGGACTAGTCCCAATGAGCAGTTCTTC CASSLGTSPNEQFF
NA TRBJ1-6 TRBV27 once TGTGCCAGCAGTTTGAAGACAGCCAATTCACCCCTCCACTTT CASSLKTANSPLHF
TRBD2 TRBJ2-1 TRBV11-2 NA TGTGCCAGCAGCTCAGGGACTAGCGGGAGTAGTGAGCAGTTCTTC CASSSGTSGSSEQFF
NA TRBJ2-3 TRBV30 NA TGTGCCTGCGAGACAGATACGCAGTATTTT CACETDTQYF
NA TRBJ2-2 TRBV7-2 NA TGTGCCAGCAGCTTAAAGCGGTCAGGGGAGCTGTTTTTT CASSLKRSGELFF
NA TRBJ2-7 TRBV19 NA TGTGCCAGTAGTATAGGTAGTACAGCCGGTAAAAACGAGCAGTACTTC CASSIGSTAGKNEQYF
NA TRBJ2-7 TRBV6-5 NA TGTGCCAGCAGGGACCCTCCTTTCTACGAGCAGTACTTC CASRDPPFYEQYF
NA TRBJ1-1 TRBV30 NA TGTGCCTGGAGTCAGGCCCTCCAAGGGACTGAAGCTTTCTTT CAWSQALQGTEAFF
TRBD2 TRBJ2-7 TRBV6-5 NA TGTGCCAGCAGTTACGGTCGACTAGCGGGAGGGCAACAGCAGTACTTC CASSYGRLAGGQQQYF
TRBD2 TRBJ2-1 TRBV6-6 many TGTGCCACGGGACTAGCGGGAGCTGGGTCCTACAATGAGCAGTTCTTC CATGLAGAGSYNEQFF
NA TRBJ1-2 TRBV4-3 NA TGCGCCAGCAGCCGGGTTACTTACTATGGCTACACCTTC CASSRVTYYGYTF
TRBD2 TRBJ2-1 TRBV4-3 NA TGCGCCAGCAGCCAAGACCGCGGGGGAAATGAGCAGTTCTTC CASSQDRGGNEQFF
TRBD1 TRBJ2-2 TRBV4-3 NA TGCGCCAGCAGCCGGGGTGGACAGGGATACACCGGGGAGCTGTTTTTT CASSRGGQGYTGELFF
TRBD2 TRBJ2-1 TRBV6-5 NA TGTGCCAGCACAGTTTTGACTAGCGGGGGCAATGAGCAGTTCTTC CASTVLTSGGNEQFF
NA TRBJ1-3 TRBV7-9 few TGTGCCAGCAGCTTTGACCGGGCCTCTGGAAACACCATATATTTT CASSFDRASGNTIYF
NA TRBJ1-3 TRBV2 NA TGTGCCAGCAGTGCCGGGGAGTACTCTGGAAACACCATATATTTT CASSAGEYSGNTIYF
NA TRBJ2-7 TRBV5-4 NA TGTGCCAGCAGCTCGACCCGTCACTACGAGCAGTACTTC CASSSTRHYEQYF
TRBD1 TRBJ1-1 TRBV28 NA TGTGCCAGCGTTAGACAGGGCGCCACTGAAGCTTTCTTT CASVRQGATEAFF
NA TRBJ2-2 TRBV5-1 NA TGCGCCAGCAGCTTGGACTCCTCTGCCACCGGGGAGCTGTTTTTT CASSLDSSATGELFF